This T cell receptor (beta chain) is from a study of radiotherapy plus CTLA-4 blockade in lung cancer. Overall study results and limits: An expansion of tumor-derived TCR clones occurred in blood after radiotherapy plus ipilimumab.

V was clipped by 4 bases and J by 8 bases; unmatched bases: 3. From germline, CDR1 is SGHRS and CDR2 YFSETQ. This CDR3 comprises 12 residues. Focal radiation and CTLA-4 blockade (ipilimumab) were tested in chemo-refractory metastatic non-small-cell lung cancer patients. Remarks on this clone: Its specificity is not known.

Here immunoSEQ multiplex PCR was the method, and the copy in TCRdb shows in-frame clones only, minus some. The data hold approximately 80,000 clones, with 78% observed a single time. This TCR was sampled from a human donor with non-small cell lung cancer whose response to radiotherapy plus ipilimumab could not be evaluated. Some clones in this sample may be carry-over from other donors' samples. This chain connects TRBV5-1 to TRBJ1-2; 9 nucleotides align to TRBD1. The source material was peripheral blood, sampled from a patient treated with radiotherapy plus ipilimumab. Here the CDR3 DNA reads TGCGCCAGCAGCAGTGGACAGGGGGGCTACACCTTC. Encoded protein: CASSSGQGGYTF. The variable domain in full, completed from reference TRBV5-1 and TRBJ1-2, reads KAGVTQTPRYLIKTRGQQVTLSCSPISGHRSVSWYQQTPGQGLQFLFEYFSETQRNKGNFPGRFSGRQFSNSRSEMNVSTLELGDSALYLCASSSGQGGYTFGSGTRLTVV.